This T cell receptor (beta chain) was sequenced in a study of OX40 agonist ivuxolimab in advanced cancers. As for the study in general: Eligibility admitted prior anti-PD-1, anti-PD-L1 or anti-CTLA-4 therapy; 40% to 50% had some.

The protocol was immunoSEQ multiplex PCR, while the TCRdb copy is restricted to in-frame clones and leaves out a portion. Among some 84,000 clones, 85% to 90% were seen once, and the ten largest hold around 0.19%. The CDR3 spans 11 residues. Between the trimmed V and J ends, which lost 4 bases and 3 bases, there was a span of 4 bases. Germline CDR1 SEHNR, CDR2 FQNEAQ (reference sequence). This clone was detected once. The input for sequencing was CD4+ or CD8+ T cells sorted from blood, taken in a trial of the OX40 agonist ivuxolimab. This clonotype was sampled from an adult with an advanced solid tumor such as melanoma, head and neck, liver or kidney cancer. This rearrangement joins TRBV7-9 to TRBJ2-7; D gene unclear. The CDR3 DNA reads TGTGCCAGCAGCTCCAACTACGAGCAGTACGTC. Its translation is CASSSNYEQYV.